This record concerns one T cell receptor (beta chain) sequence. This sample is drawn from a study of blood T cell repertoires in COVID-19. The wider study: Sites across the United States, Italy and Spain contributed samples from acute and convalescent COVID-19.

The study drew participants aged about 18 to 89 years from under 30 US areas. Cohorts were determined from participant-reported clinical history. This CDR3 contains 15 residues. Germline CDR1 and CDR2: MNHEY and SVGAGI. The ends lost 7 bases at V and 2 bases at J; junction bases unmatched: 8. The protocol was immunoSEQ multiplex PCR, while the TCRdb copy is restricted to in-frame clones and leaves out a portion. The sample has about 440,000 clones; less than 95% are singletons. The gene calls are TRBV6-5 and TRBJ1-2, with TRBD1 matching over 9 bases. The sequence was collected from a young man who had recovered from COVID-19. Sequenced material: PBMCs or T cells enriched from blood (not recorded which). CDR3 DNA: TGTGCCAGCACCGTGACGACAGGGGGAAACTATGGCTACACCTTC. This translates into CASTVTTGGNYGYTF.